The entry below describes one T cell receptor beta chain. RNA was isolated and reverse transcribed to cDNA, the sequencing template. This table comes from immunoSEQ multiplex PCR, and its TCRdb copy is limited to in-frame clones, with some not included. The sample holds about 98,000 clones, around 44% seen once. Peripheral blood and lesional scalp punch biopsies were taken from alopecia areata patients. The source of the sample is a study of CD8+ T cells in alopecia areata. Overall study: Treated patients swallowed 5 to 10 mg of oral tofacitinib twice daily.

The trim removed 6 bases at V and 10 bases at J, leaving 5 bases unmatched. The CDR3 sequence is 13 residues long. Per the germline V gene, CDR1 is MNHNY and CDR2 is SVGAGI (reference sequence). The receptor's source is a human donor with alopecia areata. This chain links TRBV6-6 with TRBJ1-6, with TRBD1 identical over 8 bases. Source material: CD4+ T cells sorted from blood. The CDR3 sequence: CASRPTGGSPLHF. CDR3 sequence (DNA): TGTGCCAGCAGGCCCACAGGGGGGTCACCCCTCCACTTT.